This TCR beta chain was identified in a study of shared clonotypes between healthy human individuals. General observations from the study: The expectation was that sequencing depth would affect clonotype sharing among donors. Apart from blood, nothing was sampled; tissue repertoires likely differ.

Assay runs were performed at deep level. The protocol was immunoSEQ multiplex PCR, while the TCRdb copy is restricted to in-frame clones and leaves out a portion. Among roughly 96,000 clones listed, around 47% were seen once. Germline CDR1 reads SGHAT; CDR2 reads FQNNGV. Trimming cost V 6 bases and J 3 bases, with 18 bases left between them. The CDR3 spans 15 residues. This clone was observed many times. Antigen: not known. This sequence was found in a middle-aged woman in good health. Some clones in this sample may be carry-over from other donors' samples. The sample taken for sequencing was PBMCs. V gene TRBV11-2 combines with J gene TRBJ2-7; weak D call: TRBD2 (5 bases). The CDR3 reads CASRDSERAHYEQYF. The CDR3, as DNA: TGTGCCAGCAGAGATAGCGAGAGGGCCCACTACGAGCAGTACTTC.